This TCR beta chain appears in the sequencing data of a study of T cells after posttransplantation cyclophosphamide. This clone appeared a single time. What it binds is unknown. Control samples came 1 year after myeloablative marrow transplants with methotrexate plus calcineurin inhibitor. Sequencing was performed with immunoSEQ multiplex PCR; in TCRdb, only in-frame clones are kept and a portion is missing. This table has tens of thousands of clones, 70% to 90% appearing once. General study points: Recipient CMV seropositivity and CMV reactivation strongly tracked TRB clonality. Donor CD8+ memory clones often dominated recipient blood repertoires at later times. Blood and skin or GI T cell repertoires showed limited TRB overlap.

Material: PBMCs, obtained approximately 360 days after allogeneic stem cell transplant with calcineurin inhibitor and methotrexate. The sequence came from a female patient aged 30-39 years who received an allogeneic stem cell transplant from an unrelated donor, was CMV-positive, and had acute and chronic GVHD. Some of the T cells may derive from the graft donor.

This CDR3 reads CASSIGLSSYNEQFF. In nucleotides, the CDR3 is TGTGCCAGTAGTATCGGTCTTAGCTCCTACAATGAGCAGTTCTTC. The chain joins TRBV19 to TRBJ2-1, with no clear D. The V end lost 3 bases, the J end lost 0 bases, and 9 bases lay between the germline ends. The CDR3 is 15 amino acids. From germline, CDR1 is LNHDA and CDR2 SQIVND (reference sequence).